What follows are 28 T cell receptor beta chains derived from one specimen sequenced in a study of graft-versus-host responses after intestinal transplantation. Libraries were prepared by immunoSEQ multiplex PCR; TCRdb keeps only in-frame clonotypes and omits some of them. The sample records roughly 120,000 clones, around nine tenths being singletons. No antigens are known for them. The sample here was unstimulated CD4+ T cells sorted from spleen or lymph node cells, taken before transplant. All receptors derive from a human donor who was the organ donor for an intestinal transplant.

The DNA of the CDR3 is TGTGCCAGTAGTATTAGCGCGACGACCCGAGTCGGGGAGCTGTTTTTT. Its translation: CASSISATTRVGELFF. The rearrangement links TRBV19 to TRBJ2-2; weak D call: TRBD2 (5 bases). CDR3 size: 16 residues. CDR1 LNHDA and CDR2 SQIVND come from the germline V gene (reference sequence). V was trimmed by 3 bases and J by 7 bases, leaving 18 bases between them.

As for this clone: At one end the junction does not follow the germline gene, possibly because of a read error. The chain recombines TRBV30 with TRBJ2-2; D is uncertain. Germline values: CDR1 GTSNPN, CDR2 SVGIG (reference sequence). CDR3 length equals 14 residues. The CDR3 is CARSVWRKTGELFF. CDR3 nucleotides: TGTGCCCGGAGTGTATGGCGCAAGACCGGGGAGCTGTTTTTT.

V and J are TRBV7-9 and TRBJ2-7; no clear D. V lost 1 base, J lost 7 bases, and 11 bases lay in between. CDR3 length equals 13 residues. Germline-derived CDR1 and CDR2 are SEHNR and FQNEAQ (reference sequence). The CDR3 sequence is CASSLDLLGEQYF. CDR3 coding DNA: TGTGCCAGCAGCTTAGACTTACTTGGGGAGCAGTACTTC. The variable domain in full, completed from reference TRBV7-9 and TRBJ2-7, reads DTGVSQNPRHKITKRGQNVTFRCDPISEHNRLYWYRQTLGQGPEFLTYFQNEAQLEKSRLLSDRFSAERPKGSFSTLEIQRTEQGDSAMYLCASSLDLLGEQYFGPGTRLTVT.

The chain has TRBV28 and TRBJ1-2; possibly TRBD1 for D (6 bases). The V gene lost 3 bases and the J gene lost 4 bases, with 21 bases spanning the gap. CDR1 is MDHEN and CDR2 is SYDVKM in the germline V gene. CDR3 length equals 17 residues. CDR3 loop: CASSFRLRGGQIYGYTF. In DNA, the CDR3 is TGTGCCAGCAGTTTTCGTTTAAGAGGGGGACAAATCTATGGCTACACCTTC.

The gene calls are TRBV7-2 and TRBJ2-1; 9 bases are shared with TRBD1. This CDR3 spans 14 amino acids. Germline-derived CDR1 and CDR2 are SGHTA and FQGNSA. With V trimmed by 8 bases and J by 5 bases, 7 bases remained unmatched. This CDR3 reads CASVRDRANNEQFF. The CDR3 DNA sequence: TGTGCCAGCGTACGGGACAGGGCCAACAATGAGCAGTTCTTC.

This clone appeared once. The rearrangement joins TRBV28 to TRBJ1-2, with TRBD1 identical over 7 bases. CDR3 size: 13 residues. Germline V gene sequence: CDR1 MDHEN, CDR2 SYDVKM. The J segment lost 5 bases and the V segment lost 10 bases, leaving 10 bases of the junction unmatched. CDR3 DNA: TGTGCCACTTCAGGGGGTCTCAGTTATGGCTACACCTTC. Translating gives CATSGGLSYGYTF.

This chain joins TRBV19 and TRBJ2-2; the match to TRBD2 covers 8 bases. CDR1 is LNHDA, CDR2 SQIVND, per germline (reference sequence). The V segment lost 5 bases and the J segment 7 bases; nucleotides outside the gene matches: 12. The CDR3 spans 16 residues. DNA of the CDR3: TGTGCCAGTAGTCCAGTTTGGCGGGGGGCACACGGGGAGCTGTTTTTT. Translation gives CASSPVWRGAHGELFF. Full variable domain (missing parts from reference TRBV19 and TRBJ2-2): DGGITQSPKYLFRKEGQNVTLSCEQNLNHDAMYWYRQDPGQGLRLIYYSQIVNDFQKGDIAEGYSVSREKKESFPLTVTSAQKNPTAFYLCASSPVWRGAHGELFFGEGSRLTVL.

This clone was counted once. The CDR3 is CASSRRLVGTEPYEQYF. In nucleotides, the CDR3 is TGCGCCAGCAGCCGTAGGCTTGTTGGGACGGAGCCCTACGAGCAGTACTTC. The chain uses TRBV4-3 and TRBJ2-7; perhaps D is TRBD1 or TRBD2 (5 bases each). This CDR3 is built from 17 residues. Trimming removed 4 bases at V and 2 bases at J, with 21 bases between. Germline assignment: CDR1 LGHNA and CDR2 YSLEER.

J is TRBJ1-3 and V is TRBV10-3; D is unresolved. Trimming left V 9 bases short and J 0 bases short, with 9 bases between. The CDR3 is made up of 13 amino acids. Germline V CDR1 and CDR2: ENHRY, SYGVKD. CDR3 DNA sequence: TGTGCCATTGAGAAGAGCTCTGGAAACACCATATATTTT. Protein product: CAIEKSSGNTIYF.

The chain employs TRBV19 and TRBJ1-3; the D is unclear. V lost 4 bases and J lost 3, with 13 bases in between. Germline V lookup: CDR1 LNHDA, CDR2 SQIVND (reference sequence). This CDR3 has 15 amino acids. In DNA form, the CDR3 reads TGTGCCAGTAGTAAGAGCGGCCAAGGTGGAAACACCATATATTTT. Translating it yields CASSKSGQGGNTIYF.

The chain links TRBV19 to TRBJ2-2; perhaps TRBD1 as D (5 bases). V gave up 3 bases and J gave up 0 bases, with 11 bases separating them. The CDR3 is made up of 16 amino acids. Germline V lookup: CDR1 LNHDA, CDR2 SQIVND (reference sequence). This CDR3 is CASSIGADANTGELFF. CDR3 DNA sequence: TGTGCCAGTAGTATTGGGGCGGATGCGAACACCGGGGAGCTGTTTTTT.

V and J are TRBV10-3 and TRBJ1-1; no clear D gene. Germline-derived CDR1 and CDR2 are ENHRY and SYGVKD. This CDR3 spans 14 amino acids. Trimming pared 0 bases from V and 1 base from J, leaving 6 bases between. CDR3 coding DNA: TGTGCCATCAGTGAGTCGGGCGGGAACACTGAAGCTTTCTTT. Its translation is CAISESGGNTEAFF.

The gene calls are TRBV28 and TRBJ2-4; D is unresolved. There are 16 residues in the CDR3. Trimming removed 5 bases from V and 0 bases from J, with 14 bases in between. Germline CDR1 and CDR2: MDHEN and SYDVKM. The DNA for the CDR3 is TGTGCCAGCAGTCCCCGTTTTCGACTAGCCAAAAACATTCAGTACTTC. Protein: CASSPRFRLAKNIQYF. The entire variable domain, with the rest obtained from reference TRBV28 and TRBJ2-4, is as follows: DVKVTQSSRYLVKRTGEKVFLECVQDMDHENMFWYRQDPGLGLRLIYFSYDVKMKEKGDIPEGYSVSREKKERFSLILESASTNQTSMYLCASSPRFRLAKNIQYFGAGTRLSVL.

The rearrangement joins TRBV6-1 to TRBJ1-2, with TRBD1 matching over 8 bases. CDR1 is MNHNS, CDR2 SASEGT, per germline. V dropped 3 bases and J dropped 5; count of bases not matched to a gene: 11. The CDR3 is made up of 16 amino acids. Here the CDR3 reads CASSDVGQGAGYGYTF. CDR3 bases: TGTGCCAGCAGTGATGTGGGGCAGGGGGCTGGGTATGGCTACACCTTC.

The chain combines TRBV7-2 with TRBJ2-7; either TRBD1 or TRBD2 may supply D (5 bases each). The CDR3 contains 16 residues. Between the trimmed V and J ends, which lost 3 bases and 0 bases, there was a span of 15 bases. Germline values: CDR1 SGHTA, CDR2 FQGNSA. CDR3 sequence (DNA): TGTGCCAGCAGCTTCGTCTGGGGACCCTTCTCCTACGAGCAGTACTTC. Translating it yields CASSFVWGPFSYEQYF. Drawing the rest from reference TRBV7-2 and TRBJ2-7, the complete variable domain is GAGVSQSPSNKVTEKGKDVELRCDPISGHTALYWYRQSLGQGLEFLIYFQGNSAPDKSGLPSDRFSAERTGGSVSTLTIQRTQQEDSAVYLCASSFVWGPFSYEQYFGPGTRLTVT.

The chain's CDR3 is CASSFSRETDTQYF. As DNA, the CDR3 is TGTGCCAGCAGCTTCTCGCGGGAGACAGATACGCAGTATTTT. The chain joins TRBV11-2 to TRBJ2-3; 7 bases are a match to TRBD2. J gave up 3 bases and V 3 bases, and 3 bases lay outside the gene matches. The CDR3 runs to 14 residues. Per germline, CDR1 SGHAT and CDR2 FQNNGV.

CDR3 amino acids: CASSVRRRGEDIQYF. CDR3 sequence (DNA): TGTGCCAGCAGTGTCAGAAGACGGGGGGAGGACATTCAGTACTTC. The chain has TRBV6-1 and TRBJ2-4, with TRBD2 matching over 7 bases. The length of the CDR3 is 15 residues. The J segment lost 8 bases and the V segment lost 4 bases, leaving 11 bases of the junction unmatched. Germline-derived CDR1 and CDR2 are MNHNS and SASEGT.

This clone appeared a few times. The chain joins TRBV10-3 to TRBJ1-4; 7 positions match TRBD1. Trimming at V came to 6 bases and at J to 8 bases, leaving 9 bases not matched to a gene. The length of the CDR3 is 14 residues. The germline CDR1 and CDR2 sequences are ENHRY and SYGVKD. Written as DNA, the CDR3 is TGTGCCATCAGCGCGACAGGGATGAACGAAAAACTGTTTTTT. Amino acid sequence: CAISATGMNEKLFF.

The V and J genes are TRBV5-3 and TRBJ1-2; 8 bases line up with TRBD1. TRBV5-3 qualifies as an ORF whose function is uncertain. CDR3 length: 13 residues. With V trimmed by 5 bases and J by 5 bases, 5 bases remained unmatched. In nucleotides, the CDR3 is TGTGCCAGAAGTACCGGGACAGGATATGGCTACACCTTC. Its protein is CARSTGTGYGYTF.

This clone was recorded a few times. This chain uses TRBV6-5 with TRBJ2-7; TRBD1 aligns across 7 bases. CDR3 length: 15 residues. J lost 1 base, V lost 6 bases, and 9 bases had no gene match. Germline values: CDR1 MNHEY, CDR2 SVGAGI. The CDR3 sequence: CASSPIQGVSYEQYF. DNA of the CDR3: TGTGCCAGCAGCCCCATTCAGGGGGTGTCCTACGAGCAGTACTTC.

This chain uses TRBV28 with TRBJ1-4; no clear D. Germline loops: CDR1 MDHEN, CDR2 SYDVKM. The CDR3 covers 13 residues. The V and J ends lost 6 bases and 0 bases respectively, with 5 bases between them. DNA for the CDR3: TGTGCCAGCAGCCGAACAACTAATGAAAAACTGTTTTTT. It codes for CASSRTTNEKLFF.

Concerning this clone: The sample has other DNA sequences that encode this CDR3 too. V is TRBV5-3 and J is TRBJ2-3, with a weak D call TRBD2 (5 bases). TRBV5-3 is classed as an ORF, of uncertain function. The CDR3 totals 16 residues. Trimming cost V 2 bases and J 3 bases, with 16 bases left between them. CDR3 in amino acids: CARSFARMRVTDTQYF. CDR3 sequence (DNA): TGTGCCAGAAGCTTCGCCCGCATGAGGGTAACAGATACGCAGTATTTT.

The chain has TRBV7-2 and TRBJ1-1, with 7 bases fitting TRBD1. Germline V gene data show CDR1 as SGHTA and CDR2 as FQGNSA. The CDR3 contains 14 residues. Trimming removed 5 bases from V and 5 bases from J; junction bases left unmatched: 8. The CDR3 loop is CASSPYRGWTEAFF. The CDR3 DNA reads TGTGCCAGCAGCCCTTACAGGGGATGGACTGAAGCTTTCTTT. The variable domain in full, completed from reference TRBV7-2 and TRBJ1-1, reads GAGVSQSPSNKVTEKGKDVELRCDPISGHTALYWYRQSLGQGLEFLIYFQGNSAPDKSGLPSDRFSAERTGGSVSTLTIQRTQQEDSAVYLCASSPYRGWTEAFFGQGTRLTVV.

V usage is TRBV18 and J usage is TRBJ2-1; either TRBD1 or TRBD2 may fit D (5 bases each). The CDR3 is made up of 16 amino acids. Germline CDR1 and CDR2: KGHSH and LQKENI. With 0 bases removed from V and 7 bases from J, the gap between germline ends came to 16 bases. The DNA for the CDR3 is TGTGCCAGCTCACCACCGAGGGTGGGGCCCCAGAATGAGCAGTTCTTC. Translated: CASSPPRVGPQNEQFF.

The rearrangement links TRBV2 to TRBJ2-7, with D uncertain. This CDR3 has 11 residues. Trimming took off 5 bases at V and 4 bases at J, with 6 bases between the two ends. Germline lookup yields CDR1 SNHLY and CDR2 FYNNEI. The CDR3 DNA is TGTGCCAGCAGTTTGTATTACGAGCAGTACTTC. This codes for CASSLYYEQYF.

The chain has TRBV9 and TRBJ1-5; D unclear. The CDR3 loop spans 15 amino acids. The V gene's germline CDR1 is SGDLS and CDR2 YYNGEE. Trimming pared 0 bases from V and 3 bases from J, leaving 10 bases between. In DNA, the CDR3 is TGTGCCAGCAGCGTAGCTTCAGGCCCCAATCAGCCCCAGCATTTT. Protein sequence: CASSVASGPNQPQHF.

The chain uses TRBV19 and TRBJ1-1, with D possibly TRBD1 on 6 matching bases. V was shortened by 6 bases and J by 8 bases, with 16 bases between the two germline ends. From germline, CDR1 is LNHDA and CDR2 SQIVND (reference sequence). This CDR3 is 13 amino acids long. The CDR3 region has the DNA TGTGCCAGTAGGAAACAGGGAGCAAAAGAAGCTTTCTTT. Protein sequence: CASRKQGAKEAFF.

CDR3 bases: TGTGCCAGTAGTATGGAGAGGCCTTCCTCCCTCTCTGGGGCCAACGTCCTGACTTTC. It specifies CASSMERPSSLSGANVLTF. This chain uses TRBV19 with TRBJ2-6, with D hard to call. The V and J ends lost 3 bases and 0 bases respectively, with 18 bases between them. The CDR3 is made up of 19 amino acids. CDR1 is LNHDA and CDR2 is SQIVND in the germline V gene (reference sequence).